The TCR beta chain under discussion was sequenced for a study of beta chain features in type 1 diabetes. Overall study results and limits: Patients showed naive, central memory and Treg TCRB repertoires that appeared more similar than those of healthy donors. Possible PCR preference for shorter templates applied equally to patients and controls. All four CD4+ subsets of Type 1 diabetes patients contained TCRB CDR3s that were moderately but significantly shorter.

This CDR3 contains 12 residues. Germline V gives CDR1 GTSNPN, CDR2 SVGIG (reference sequence). Trimming removed 5 bases from V and 5 bases from J, with 12 bases in between. This clone was counted only a few times. Its antigen remains unidentified. Reverse transcribing all isolated RNA meant expressed TCRB transcripts were sequenced. The table came from immunoSEQ multiplex PCR; TCRdb's copy has only in-frame clones and leaves some out. Counted here are more than 550,000 clones, about 14% occurring once; the ten biggest clones make up 0.035% to 0.045%. CD4+ naive, central memory, regulatory and stem cell-like memory subsets were isolated by sorting on CD45RO/CCR7/CD25/CD127/CD95/CD27.

The source material was naive CD4+ T cells from blood. The chain joins TRBV30 to TRBJ1-1, with D hard to call. This receptor was identified in a young man with type 1 diabetes. CDR3 sequence reads: CAWERRWTEAFF. The CDR3, as DNA: TGTGCCTGGGAGAGGAGGTGGACTGAAGCTTTCTTT. Drawing the rest from reference TRBV30 and TRBJ1-1, the complete variable domain is SQTIHQWPATLVQPVGSPLSLECTVEGTSNPNLYWYRQAAGRGLQLLFYSVGIGQISSEVPQNLSASRPQDRQFILSSKKLLLSDSGFYLCAWERRWTEAFFGQGTRLTVV.